The next 14 T cell receptor beta chains were all read from a single sample in a study of blood T cell repertoires in COVID-19 (TCRdb year 2020). Receptor amplification or capture employed the immunoSEQ multiplex PCR assay. The clones in this table, taken by TCRdb from immuneACCESS, are in-frame only. Not every clone is retained; where verified, under half of the shortfall comes from an unresolved V gene, and the cause of the rest is unknown. Within this sample are some 40,000 clones, with roughly 88% of them counted one time only. About 33% of the sample is taken by the ten largest. Sequenced input: peripheral blood. The source is an elderly woman with acute or convalescent COVID-19.

The J gene is TRBJ1-1, the V gene TRBV27, with a weak D call TRBD1 (6 bases). Germline V gene lookup returns CDR1 MNHEY and CDR2 SMNVEV (reference sequence). The CDR3 extends over 15 amino acids. V was pared by 8 bases and J by 3 bases, with 19 bases between. The CDR3 region has the DNA TGTGCCAGCTCCAGGGGCGTGGGATGGGACACTGAAGCTTTCTTT. Amino acid sequence: CASSRGVGWDTEAFF.

The chain joins TRBV19 to TRBJ2-6, with TRBD1 matching over 9 bases. The CDR3 runs 16 residues. Germline trimming cut 7 bases from V and 4 bases from J; bases unmatched to any gene: 8. Germline CDR1 LNHDA, CDR2 SQIVND (reference sequence). In nucleotides, the CDR3 is TGTGCCAGTAACGACAGGGGGTTGCTCGGGGCCAACGTCCTGACTTTC. The encoded protein is CASNDRGLLGANVLTF.

With regard to this clone: The junction differs from germline at one of its ends, possibly a read error. The CDR3 is CASSPGQTRSGVDF. The CDR3 DNA reads TGTGCCAGCTCACCAGGGCAAACTCGATCGGGGGTAGACTTC. The rearrangement links TRBV18 to TRBJ1-2; D might be TRBD1 (5 bases). Germline lookup yields CDR1 KGHSH and CDR2 LQKENI. This CDR3 is 14 amino acids long.

The V and J genes are TRBV20-1 and TRBJ1-4; a weak D match, TRBD1 (6 bases). The germline gives CDR1 DFQATT, CDR2 SNEGSKA (reference sequence). With 3 bases removed from V and 0 bases from J, the gap between germline ends came to 11 bases. The CDR3 totals 15 residues. The CDR3 nucleotides read TGCAGTGCTAGTTATGAGGGGGCAACTAATGAAAAACTGTTTTTT. Translated: CSASYEGATNEKLFF.

For this clone: Additional DNA sequences in this sample encode the identical CDR3. V is TRBV29-1 and J is TRBJ2-2, with D uncertain. Germline values: CDR1 SQVTM, CDR2 ANQGSEA. The length of the CDR3 is 11 residues. Trimming took 6 bases from V and 2 from J, leaving 4 bases between them. CDR3 residues: CSVRNTGELFF. The DNA for the CDR3 is TGCAGCGTCCGTAACACCGGGGAGCTGTTTTTT.

The genes are TRBV10-3 and TRBJ1-2; D may be TRBD1 (6 bases). Trimming took 6 bases from V and 5 from J, leaving 28 bases between them. The CDR3 contains 18 residues. The germline gives CDR1 ENHRY, CDR2 SYGVKD. The CDR3 sequence is CAISGEWGTPTDVYGYTF. In DNA, the CDR3 is TGTGCCATCAGCGGTGAATGGGGGACACCGACAGACGTTTATGGCTACACCTTC.

This chain joins TRBV10-1 and TRBJ1-5, with D tentatively TRBD1 (5 bases). The CDR3 has 14 residues. Germline CDR1 WNHNN, CDR2 SYGVQD (reference sequence). Trimming removed 0 bases at V and 7 bases at J, with 10 bases between. CDR3 sequence: CASSESGGGQPQHF. For the CDR3, the DNA is TGCGCCAGCAGTGAGTCGGGGGGAGGACAGCCCCAGCATTTT.

A few counts support this clone. This chain connects TRBV24-1 to TRBJ2-1; 10 nucleotides align to TRBD2. With V trimmed by 9 bases and J by 3 bases, 4 bases remained unmatched. From germline, CDR1 is KGHDR and CDR2 SFDVKD. This CDR3 comprises 14 residues. The CDR3 reads CATEREGYYNEQFF. The CDR3 DNA follows: TGTGCCACCGAGCGGGAGGGGTACTACAATGAGCAGTTCTTC.

The count of this clone is one. The rearrangement joins TRBV21-1 to TRBJ1-1. TRBV21-1 has pseudogene status. The CDR3 runs 13 residues. In DNA form, the CDR3 reads TGTGCCAGCCCCTATGGGAGAGACACTGAAGCTTTCTTT. Its translation: CASPYGRDTEAFF.

The gene calls are TRBV27 and TRBJ1-4, with 7 bases matching TRBD1. Per the germline V gene, CDR1 is MNHEY and CDR2 is SMNVEV (reference sequence). This CDR3 has 15 amino acids. J lost 6 bases, V lost 4 bases, and 8 bases had no gene match. The CDR3 DNA follows: TGTGCCAGCAGTTCAACTGGACAGGACTATGAAAAACTGTTTTTT. Its protein is CASSSTGQDYEKLFF. Together with reference TRBV27 and TRBJ1-4, the CDR3 gives the full variable domain: EAQVTQNPRYLITVTGKKLTVTCSQNMNHEYMSWYRQDPGLGLRQIYYSMNVEVTDKGDVPEGYKVSRKEKRNFPLILESPSPNQTSLYFCASSSTGQDYEKLFFGSGTQLSVL.

This CDR3 is CASGQSTPNTGELFF. The CDR3 nucleotides are TGTGCCAGCGGACAGTCAACTCCGAACACCGGGGAGCTGTTTTTT. The V gene is TRBV2, the J gene TRBJ2-2; tentatively, D is TRBD1 (6 bases). Germline V gives CDR1 SNHLY, CDR2 FYNNEI. V was shortened by 8 bases and J by 0 bases, with 13 bases between the two germline ends. This CDR3 has 15 amino acids. The entire variable domain, with the rest obtained from reference TRBV2 and TRBJ2-2, is as follows: EPEVTQTPSHQVTQMGQEVILRCVPISNHLYFYWYRQILGQKVEFLVSFYNNEISEKSEIFDDQFSVERPDGSNFTLKIRSTKLEDSAMYFCASGQSTPNTGELFFGEGSRLTVL.

Only one count was recorded for this clone. Different DNA sequences within this sample yield the same CDR3. The chain combines TRBV15 with TRBJ2-3; D not resolved. Trimming left V 0 bases short and J 6 bases short, with 4 bases between. The CDR3 loop spans 12 amino acids. From germline, CDR1 is LNHNV and CDR2 YYDKDF (reference sequence). CDR3 residues: CATSRDQDTQYF. The CDR3, as DNA: TGTGCCACCAGCAGAGATCAGGATACGCAGTATTTT. Full variable domain (outside the CDR3, taken from reference TRBV15 and TRBJ2-3): DAMVIQNPRYQVTQFGKPVTLSCSQTLNHNVMYWYQQKSSQAPKLLFHYYDKDFNNEADTPDNFQSRRPNTSFCFLDIRSPGLGDTAMYLCATSRDQDTQYFGPGTRLTVL.

The V and J genes are TRBV9 and TRBJ2-1; a weak D match, TRBD2 (5 bases). Germline-derived CDR1 and CDR2 are SGDLS and YYNGEE. The V gene lost 2 bases and the J gene lost 0 bases, with 12 bases spanning the gap. This CDR3 has 16 residues. The CDR3, as DNA: TGTGCCAGCAGCGTTAGCGTTTCGAGCTCCTACAATGAGCAGTTCTTC. Amino acid sequence: CASSVSVSSSYNEQFF.

V and J are TRBV3-1 (or the pseudogene TRBV3-2) and TRBJ1-1; D is possibly TRBD1 (6 bases). This CDR3 is built from 12 residues. V lost 0 bases to trimming and J lost 11 bases, with 10 bases between them. Per germline, CDR1 LGHDT and CDR2 YNNKEL (reference sequence). The CDR3 sequence is CASSQDQGMAFF. In DNA form, the CDR3 reads TGTGCCAGCAGCCAAGATCAGGGGATGGCTTTCTTT.